A single sample gave rise to the 29 T cell receptor beta chains below, sequenced in a study of cytotoxic CD8 clonotypes in ibrutinib-treated CLL. Assay: immunoSEQ multiplex PCR; the TCRdb copy retains only in-frame clones and omits some. The sample yields some 130,000 clones, 75% to 95% seen once. The material sequenced was PBMCs, taken after 12 months of ibrutinib treatment. Receptors were obtained from a human donor with chronic lymphocytic leukemia.

The genes are TRBV19 and TRBJ1-1; TRBD1 agrees at 7 bases. The length of the CDR3 is 13 residues. CDR1 is LNHDA and CDR2 is SQIVND in the germline V gene (reference sequence). V shed 5 bases and J 6 bases; nucleotides not matched to a gene: 6. This chain's CDR3 is CASSLTGPPEAFF. The DNA of the CDR3 is TGTGCCAGTAGTTTGACAGGGCCCCCTGAAGCTTTCTTT.

As for this clone: Within the sample, other DNA sequences also encode this same CDR3. V is TRBV5-4 and J is TRBJ2-7, with TRBD1 matching 7 bases. The CDR3 loop spans 14 amino acids. Germline V CDR1 and CDR2: SGHNT, YYREEE (reference sequence). Trimming took 0 bases from V and 2 from J; bases not matched to a gene: 2. As DNA, the CDR3 is TGTGCCAGCAGCTTGGGGCAGGGGGCCTACGAGCAGTACTTC. This codes for CASSLGQGAYEQYF.

The J gene is TRBJ2-5, the V gene TRBV11-1; TRBD2 is a possible D gene (5 bases). Trimming removed 1 base from V and 1 base from J, with 7 bases in between. Germline loops: CDR1 SGHAT, CDR2 FQDESV (reference sequence). The CDR3 loop spans 14 amino acids. The CDR3 here is CASSLGTLQETQYF. The CDR3 nucleotides read TGTGCCAGCAGCTTAGGGACTCTCCAAGAGACCCAGTACTTC.

The V call is TRBV4-2, the J call TRBJ2-3; a weak D match, TRBD1 (5 bases). This CDR3 spans 15 amino acids. Germline V gene data show CDR1 as LGHNA and CDR2 as YNFKEQ. V lost 2 bases, J lost 2 bases, and 11 bases lay in between. DNA for the CDR3: TGTGCCAGCAGCCAAATGACAGATCTCACAGATACGCAGTATTTT. Its translation is CASSQMTDLTDTQYF.

The chain couples TRBV28 to TRBJ1-2; D gene uncertain. V shed 6 bases and J shed 7 bases, with 9 bases lying between them. Germline lookup yields CDR1 MDHEN and CDR2 SYDVKM. The length of the CDR3 is 11 residues. DNA of the CDR3: TGTGCCAGCAGCTCCGCAGGTGGCTACACCTTC. Amino acid sequence: CASSSAGGYTF.

The chain employs TRBV28 and TRBJ1-2; unclear D gene. This CDR3 comprises 14 residues. The V end was cut by 3 bases, the J end by 6 bases, with 14 bases between. Germline V gene data show CDR1 as MDHEN and CDR2 as SYDVKM. CDR3 sequence: CASSFTGSRDGYTF. The CDR3 DNA sequence: TGTGCCAGCAGTTTTACCGGGAGTCGGGATGGCTACACCTTC.

The V gene is TRBV28, the J gene TRBJ2-7, with D maybe TRBD1 (5 bases). The CDR3 runs 14 residues. The germline V and J ends were trimmed by 5 bases and 7 bases, with 18 bases remaining between them. CDR1 MDHEN and CDR2 SYDVKM come from the germline V gene. The CDR3: CASSGAAPREEQYF. Here the CDR3 DNA reads TGTGCCAGCAGTGGGGCAGCCCCACGAGAAGAGCAGTACTTC.

This clone was recorded once. The rearrangement links TRBV18 to TRBJ2-1, with a possible D match to TRBD1 (6 bases). The V gene lost 3 bases and the J gene lost 7 bases, with 16 bases spanning the gap. Per germline, CDR1 KGHSH and CDR2 LQKENI. The CDR3 consists of 15 residues. CDR3 nucleotides: TGTGCCAGCTCACCGCGCCCGGACAGAAGAAATGAGCAGTTCTTC. Translated: CASSPRPDRRNEQFF.

For the CDR3, the DNA is TGTGCCAGCACTACCCGGGACGCCTCCTCCTACGAGCAGTACTTC. Amino acids: CASTTRDASSYEQYF. The V and J genes are TRBV6-6 and TRBJ2-7; D tentatively fits TRBD1 or TRBD2 (5 bases each). Germline-derived CDR1 and CDR2 are MNHNY and SVGAGI (reference sequence). CDR3 length: 15 amino acids. V shed 7 bases and J shed 0 bases, with 16 bases lying between them.

The CDR3 DNA is TGCAGTGCTCGACAGGGGGATGAGCAGTTCTTC. It yields the protein CSARQGDEQFF. The chain combines TRBV20-1 with TRBJ2-1; 9 bases map to TRBD1. V was pared by 5 bases and J by 8 bases, with 1 base of the junction left unmatched. The CDR3 totals 11 residues. The V gene's germline CDR1 is DFQATT and CDR2 SNEGSKA (reference sequence).

The chain employs TRBV9 and TRBJ2-3; D not resolved. CDR3 length equals 12 residues. Germline CDR1 SGDLS, CDR2 YYNGEE. Trimming shortened V by 4 bases and J by 2 bases, and 5 bases separated the two germline ends. The CDR3 sequence: CASSTPTDTQYF. CDR3 sequence (DNA): TGTGCCAGCAGCACCCCCACAGATACGCAGTATTTT.

The J gene is TRBJ2-7, the V gene TRBV28; D is perhaps TRBD1 or TRBD2 (6 bases each). V was trimmed by 10 bases and J by 0 bases, leaving 13 bases between them. CDR1 MDHEN and CDR2 SYDVKM come from the germline V gene. This CDR3 spans 13 amino acids. In DNA, the CDR3 is TGTGCCACCTCGGGGGCTAACTCCTACGAGCAGTACTTC. It encodes CATSGANSYEQYF. Drawing the rest from reference TRBV28 and TRBJ2-7, the complete variable domain is DVKVTQSSRYLVKRTGEKVFLECVQDMDHENMFWYRQDPGLGLRLIYFSYDVKMKEKGDIPEGYSVSREKKERFSLILESASTNQTSMYLCATSGANSYEQYFGPGTRLTVT.

The rearrangement joins TRBV6-5 to TRBJ2-3, with 8 bases that match TRBD1. Per the germline V gene, CDR1 is MNHEY and CDR2 is SVGAGI. After removal of 4 bases from V and 5 bases from J, the junction contained 5 bases not matched to a gene. CDR3 length: 14 residues. The CDR3: CASSLRTGQDTQYF. The DNA of the CDR3 is TGTGCCAGCAGTTTGAGGACAGGGCAAGATACGCAGTATTTT.

The rearrangement links TRBV11-2 to TRBJ2-1; 11 bases are shared with TRBD2. The CDR3 consists of 16 residues. V lost 1 base to trimming and J lost 6 bases; unmatched junction nucleotides: 5. Germline CDR1 reads SGHAT; CDR2 reads FQNNGV. The CDR3: CASSLAGLAVVNEQFF. CDR3 nucleotides: TGTGCCAGCAGCTTAGCGGGACTAGCGGTTGTCAATGAGCAGTTCTTC.

This chain joins TRBV7-8 and TRBJ2-3, with TRBD2 as a possible D gene (7 bases). CDR1 and CDR2 (germline): SGHVS, FQNEAQ. The CDR3 is 15 amino acids. Trimming took 5 bases from V and 0 from J, leaving 12 bases between them. CDR3 in amino acids: CASSRTAGSTDTQYF. The DNA for the CDR3 is TGTGCCAGCAGCCGGACAGCGGGGAGCACAGATACGCAGTATTTT.

In its sample, this clone was seen once. CDR3: CSVELRVMNTEAFF. The CDR3, as DNA: TGCAGCGTTGAACTCCGGGTCATGAACACTGAAGCTTTCTTT. The J gene is TRBJ1-1, the V gene TRBV29-1; D unclear. CDR3 length: 14 residues. Trimming cost V 2 bases and J 0 bases, with 10 bases left between them. The germline V gene has CDR1 SQVTM and CDR2 ANQGSEA.

The CDR3 region has the DNA TGTGCCAGCTTCAACAGGGCGAACGAGCAGTACTTC. This gives the protein CASFNRANEQYF. The chain is built from TRBV6-1 and TRBJ2-7, with a possible D match to TRBD1 (6 bases). Looked up from germline, CDR1 is MNHNS and CDR2 is SASEGT. V was shortened by 8 bases and J by 5 bases, with 13 bases between the two germline ends. The CDR3 runs 12 residues.

V gene TRBV5-1 combines with J gene TRBJ1-4; D might be TRBD1 (5 bases). V was pared by 0 bases and J by 6 bases, with 12 bases between. There are 15 residues in the CDR3. Germline-derived CDR1 and CDR2 are SGHRS and YFSETQ. The CDR3 region is CASSLEWGGDEKLFF. The CDR3 region has the DNA TGCGCCAGCAGCTTGGAGTGGGGAGGGGATGAAAAACTGTTTTTT.

The chain is built from TRBV5-1 and TRBJ2-7, with D uncertain. The length of the CDR3 is 16 residues. The ends were cut back, 0 bases at V and 2 bases at J, with 15 bases in the middle. CDR1 and CDR2 from the germline V gene are SGHRS and YFSETQ. CDR3 nucleotide sequence: TGCGCCAGCAGCTTGGGAAAGGGTGATTGGACCTACGAGCAGTACTTC. Translated: CASSLGKGDWTYEQYF.

In DNA form, the CDR3 reads TGTGCCAGCAGTTTAGACGGGGCCCCCTACAATGAGCAGTTCTTC. It translates to CASSLDGAPYNEQFF. The rearrangement joins TRBV28 to TRBJ2-1, with D perhaps being TRBD1 or TRBD2 (5 bases each). V was cut by 2 bases and J by 2 bases, with 10 bases left in between. Germline lookup yields CDR1 MDHEN and CDR2 SYDVKM. The CDR3 has 15 residues.

This sequence joins TRBV5-1 and TRBJ1-5; TRBD1 agrees at 10 bases. V gave up 0 bases and J gave up 1 base; unmatched junction bases: 7. CDR1 and CDR2 from the germline V gene are SGHRS and YFSETQ. The CDR3 runs 18 residues. The chain's CDR3 is CASSLAGTGEWSNQPQHF. CDR3 sequence (DNA): TGCGCCAGCAGCTTGGCCGGGACAGGGGAATGGAGCAATCAGCCCCAGCATTTT.

This clone has a handful of counts. The genes are TRBV29-1 and TRBJ1-3; 7 bases line up with TRBD1. The CDR3 spans 12 residues. With V trimmed by 4 bases and J by 3 bases, 0 bases remained unmatched. Per germline, CDR1 SQVTM and CDR2 ANQGSEA. The CDR3 DNA reads as TGCAGCGTTGGACAGGGTGGAAACACCATATATTTT. Encoded protein: CSVGQGGNTIYF.

This chain connects TRBV10-3 to TRBJ1-2, with a tentative D call TRBD1 (5 bases). Trimming shortened V by 8 bases and J by 1 base, and 14 bases separated the two germline ends. The germline CDR1 and CDR2 sequences are ENHRY and SYGVKD. The CDR3 has 14 amino acids. In DNA form, the CDR3 reads TGTGCCATCGAGAACGGGGGGATTAACTATGGCTACACCTTC. It specifies CAIENGGINYGYTF.

CDR3: CASSRSGSASSYNEQFF. The CDR3, as DNA: TGTGCCAGCAGCCGATCCGGATCCGCCTCTTCCTACAATGAGCAGTTCTTC. The V and J genes are TRBV11-3 and TRBJ2-1; the D is unclear. V lost 5 bases and J lost 1, with 18 bases in between. The CDR3 runs 17 residues. Germline CDR1 is SGHNT and CDR2 is YENEEA.

The gene calls are TRBV18 and TRBJ2-3; D possibly corresponds to TRBD2 (6 bases). The CDR3 has 14 amino acids. CDR1 and CDR2 from the germline V gene are KGHSH and LQKENI. Trimming left V 0 bases short and J 3 bases short, with 7 bases between. CDR3 region: CASSPPGGTDTQYF. DNA of the CDR3: TGTGCCAGCTCACCACCGGGGGGAACAGATACGCAGTATTTT.

DNA for the CDR3: TGCGCCAGCAGCTCCTCACCGAGCGCCCTGGGGTACAATGAGCAGTTCTTC. Translated: CASSSSPSALGYNEQFF. The chain recombines TRBV5-1 with TRBJ2-1; no firm D call. The CDR3 runs 17 residues. CDR1 SGHRS and CDR2 YFSETQ come from the germline V gene. Trimming removed 3 bases at V and 4 bases at J, with 20 bases between.

The chain carries TRBV7-9 and TRBJ1-3; D not resolved. The ends were cut back, 1 base at V and 2 bases at J, with 9 bases in the middle. Germline V gives CDR1 SEHNR, CDR2 FQNEAQ (reference sequence). The CDR3 consists of 15 residues. The CDR3 DNA sequence: TGTGCCAGCAGCTTAGTCGCGGGCGCTGGAAACACCATATATTTT. It codes for CASSLVAGAGNTIYF.

The CDR3 loop is CASSGGRDKYF. The CDR3 DNA is TGTGCCAGCAGTGGCGGGAGGGACAAGTATTTT. The chain combines TRBV25-1 with TRBJ2-3, with 9 bases fitting TRBD2. J was trimmed by 13 bases and V by 4 bases; bases with no gene match: 3. The CDR3 extends over 11 amino acids. CDR1 is MGHDK, CDR2 SYGVNS, per germline. Looking up the rest from reference TRBV25-1 and TRBJ2-3 gives the full variable domain: EADIYQTPRYLVIGTGKKITLECSQTMGHDKMYWYQQDPGMELHLIHYSYGVNSTEKGDLSSESTVSRIRTEHFPLTLESARPSHTSQYLCASSGGRDKYFGPGTRLTVL.

The chain combines TRBV5-1 with TRBJ1-1; no clear D gene. The V and J ends lost 3 bases and 0 bases respectively, with 9 bases between them. This CDR3 is 14 amino acids long. CDR1 is SGHRS, CDR2 YFSETQ, per germline. The CDR3: CASSSVRMNTEAFF. DNA for the CDR3: TGCGCCAGCAGCTCAGTCAGGATGAACACTGAAGCTTTCTTT.